This T cell receptor beta chain was captured by sequencing in a study of blood T cells in healthy people across ages. Study findings and constraints: TCR beta diversity, measured per million T cells, fell in a roughly linear way with age.

Using a J-beta primer mix together with a sample-barcoded 5' primer, a second PCR was run for about 7 to 12 cycles. Each TCR beta cDNA got a 12-nucleotide random molecular identifier. TCRdb fed the 5' RACE reads into MiXCR, producing one record per CDR3 protein. The data show over 750,000 distinct CDR3 sequences, 20% to 25% seen once. As to this clonotype: Its antigen is not identified.

The CDR3 loop spans 10 amino acids. Germline V gene sequence: CDR1 SQVTM, CDR2 ANQGSEA. The V and J ends lost 7 bases and 8 bases respectively, with 9 bases between them. A further study also used this sample, focusing on T cells of mothers and their children. This second study says: The study sampled a few healthy Caucasian mothers and their six children.

The sequenced sample was blood. This sequence was found in a boy younger than 18 in good health. The V gene is TRBV29-1, the J gene TRBJ1-3; D uncertain. The CDR3 is CSAEGDTIYF. CDR3 coding DNA: TGCAGCGCCGAGGGAGACACCATATATTTT.